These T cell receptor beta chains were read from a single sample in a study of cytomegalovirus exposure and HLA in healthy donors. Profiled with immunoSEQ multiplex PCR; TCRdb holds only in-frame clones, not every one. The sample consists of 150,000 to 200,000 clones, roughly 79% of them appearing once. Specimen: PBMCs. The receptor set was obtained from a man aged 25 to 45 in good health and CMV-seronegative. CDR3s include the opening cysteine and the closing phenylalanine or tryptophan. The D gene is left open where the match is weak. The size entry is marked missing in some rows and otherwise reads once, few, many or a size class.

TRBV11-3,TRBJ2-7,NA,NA,CASSLAGYYEQYF,TGTGCCAGCAGCTTAGCAGGCTACTACGAGCAGTACTTC
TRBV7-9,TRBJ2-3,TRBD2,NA,CASSLDPKRDTDTQYF,TGTGCCAGCAGCTTAGACCCTAAGCGGGACACAGATACGCAGTATTTT
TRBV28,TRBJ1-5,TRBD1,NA,CASSGDRGQPQHF,TGTGCCAGCAGTGGGGACAGGGGTCAGCCCCAGCATTTT
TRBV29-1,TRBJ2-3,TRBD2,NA,CSAILAGADTQYF,TGCAGCGCAATACTAGCGGGTGCAGATACGCAGTATTTT
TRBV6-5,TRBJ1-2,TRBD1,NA,CASSETGVYYGYTF,TGTGCCAGCAGTGAGACAGGGGTTTACTATGGCTACACCTTC
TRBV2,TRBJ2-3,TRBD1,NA,CASSEEQGTNTQYF,TGTGCCAGCAGTGAGGAACAGGGGACGAATACGCAGTATTTT
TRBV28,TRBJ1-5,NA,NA,CASISSGDNYSNQPQHF,TGTGCCAGCATTTCTTCTGGGGACAATTATAGCAATCAGCCCCAGCATTTT
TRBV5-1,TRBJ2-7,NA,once,CASSLAAASVPYEQYF,TGCGCCAGCAGCTTGGCCGCGGCTAGCGTTCCCTACGAGCAGTACTTC
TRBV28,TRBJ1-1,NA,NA,CASSPPARLNTEAFF,TGTGCCAGCAGTCCCCCGGCGAGGTTGAACACTGAAGCTTTCTTT
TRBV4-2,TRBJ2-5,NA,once,CASSQAPAGVETQYF,TGTGCCAGCAGCCAAGCGCCAGCGGGCGTTGAGACCCAGTACTTC
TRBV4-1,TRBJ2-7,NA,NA,CASSQGLLGEQYF,TGCGCCAGCAGCCAAGGGTTGTTGGGCGAGCAGTACTTC
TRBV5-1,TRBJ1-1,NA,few,CASSSNHEGGRGTEAFF,TGCGCCAGCAGCTCCAACCATGAGGGGGGGCGAGGCACTGAAGCTTTCTTT
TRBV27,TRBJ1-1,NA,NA,CASSLTVSGTEAFF,TGTGCCAGCAGTTTGACAGTCTCTGGCACTGAAGCTTTCTTT
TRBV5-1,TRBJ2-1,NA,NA,CASSSPGGRVNEQFF,TGCGCCAGCAGCTCGCCGGGGGGCAGGGTTAATGAGCAGTTCTTC
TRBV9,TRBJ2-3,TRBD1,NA,CASSQGVSGGSTDTQYF,TGTGCCAGCAGCCAGGGGGTTTCAGGGGGTAGCACAGATACGCAGTATTTT
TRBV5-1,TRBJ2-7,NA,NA,CASKEGTYEQYF,TGCGCCAGCAAGGAGGGTACCTACGAGCAGTACTTC
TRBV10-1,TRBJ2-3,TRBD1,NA,CASSRQGPDTQYF,TGCGCCAGCAGCCGACAGGGGCCAGATACGCAGTATTTT
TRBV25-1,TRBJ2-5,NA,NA,CASSKSGGGGETQYF,TGTGCCAGCAGTAAATCCGGGGGAGGAGGAGAGACCCAGTACTTC
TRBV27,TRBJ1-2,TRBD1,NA,CASSPVGQGHGYTF,TGTGCCAGCAGTCCGGTGGGACAGGGCCATGGCTACACCTTC
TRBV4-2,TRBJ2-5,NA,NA,CASSQEAQGPKETQYF,TGTGCCAGCAGCCAAGAGGCCCAGGGGCCGAAGGAGACCCAGTACTTC
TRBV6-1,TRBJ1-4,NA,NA,CASSEAVRPRREKLFF,TGTGCCAGCAGTGAAGCGGTAAGGCCTAGAAGGGAAAAACTGTTTTTT
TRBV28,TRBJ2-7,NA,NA,CASCRGLSYEQYF,TGTGCCAGCTGCCGGGGTCTTTCCTACGAGCAGTACTTC
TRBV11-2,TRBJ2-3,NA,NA,CASSLEGAWLAPDTQYF,TGTGCCAGCAGCTTAGAGGGGGCTTGGCTAGCCCCAGATACGCAGTATTTT
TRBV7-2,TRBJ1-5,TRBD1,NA,CASSFTGGDQPQHF,TGTGCCAGCAGCTTTACAGGGGGCGATCAGCCCCAGCATTTT
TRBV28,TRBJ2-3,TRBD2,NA,CASSSSKAGGDTQYF,TGTGCCAGCAGTTCTAGTAAAGCGGGAGGTGATACGCAGTATTTT
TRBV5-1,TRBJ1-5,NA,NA,CASSLEGARNQPQHF,TGCGCCAGCAGCTTGGAAGGGGCCCGCAATCAGCCCCAGCATTTT
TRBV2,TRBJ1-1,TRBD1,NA,CATTGGYTEAFF,TGTGCCACCACAGGGGGGTACACTGAAGCTTTCTTT
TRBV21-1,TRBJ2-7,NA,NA,CASSNTKEGGAYEQYF,TGTGCCAGCAGCAACACAAAAGAGGGTGGCGCGTACGAGCAGTACTTC
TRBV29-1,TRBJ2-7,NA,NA,CSVLTSGFYEQYF,TGCAGCGTCCTAACCTCAGGGTTCTACGAGCAGTACTTC
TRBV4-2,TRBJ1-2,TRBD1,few,CASSQAASRGNYGYTF,TGTGCCAGCAGCCAAGCTGCGTCCAGGGGGAACTATGGCTACACCTTC
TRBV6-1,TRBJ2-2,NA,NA,CASRRLDPGELFF,TGTGCCAGCAGAAGACTAGACCCCGGGGAGCTGTTTTTT
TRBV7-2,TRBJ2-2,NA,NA,CASSLALDTGELFF,TGTGCCAGCAGCTTAGCACTCGACACCGGGGAGCTGTTTTTT
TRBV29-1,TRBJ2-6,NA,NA,CSVARQDSGANVLTF,TGCAGCGTTGCCAGACAGGACTCTGGGGCCAACGTCCTGACTTTC
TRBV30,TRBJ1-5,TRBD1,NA,CAWSYGTALNQPQHF,TGTGCCTGGAGTTACGGGACAGCGTTGAATCAGCCCCAGCATTTT
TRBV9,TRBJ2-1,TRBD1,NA,CASSFSPDRPSSYNEQFF,TGTGCCAGCAGCTTTTCCCCGGACAGGCCCTCCTCCTACAATGAGCAGTTCTTC
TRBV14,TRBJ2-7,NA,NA,CASSPPRIPSYEQYF,TGTGCCAGCAGCCCGCCGAGGATCCCATCCTACGAGCAGTACTTC
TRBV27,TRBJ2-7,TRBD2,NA,CASRRLAVTYEQYF,TGTGCCAGCAGAAGACTAGCGGTAACCTACGAGCAGTACTTC
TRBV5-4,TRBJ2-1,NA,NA,CASSNSVVDEQFF,TGTGCCAGCAGCAATAGCGTGGTTGATGAGCAGTTCTTC
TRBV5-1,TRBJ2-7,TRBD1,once,CASSWGQKKGSYEQYF,TGCGCCAGCAGCTGGGGACAGAAGAAAGGATCCTACGAGCAGTACTTC
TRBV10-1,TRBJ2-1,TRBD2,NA,CATFSGLAGDEQFF,TGCGCCACTTTTTCCGGACTAGCGGGAGATGAGCAGTTCTTC
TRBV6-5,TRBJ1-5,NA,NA,CASSDSQTAQPQHF,TGTGCCAGCAGTGATAGTCAGACAGCCCAGCCCCAGCATTTT